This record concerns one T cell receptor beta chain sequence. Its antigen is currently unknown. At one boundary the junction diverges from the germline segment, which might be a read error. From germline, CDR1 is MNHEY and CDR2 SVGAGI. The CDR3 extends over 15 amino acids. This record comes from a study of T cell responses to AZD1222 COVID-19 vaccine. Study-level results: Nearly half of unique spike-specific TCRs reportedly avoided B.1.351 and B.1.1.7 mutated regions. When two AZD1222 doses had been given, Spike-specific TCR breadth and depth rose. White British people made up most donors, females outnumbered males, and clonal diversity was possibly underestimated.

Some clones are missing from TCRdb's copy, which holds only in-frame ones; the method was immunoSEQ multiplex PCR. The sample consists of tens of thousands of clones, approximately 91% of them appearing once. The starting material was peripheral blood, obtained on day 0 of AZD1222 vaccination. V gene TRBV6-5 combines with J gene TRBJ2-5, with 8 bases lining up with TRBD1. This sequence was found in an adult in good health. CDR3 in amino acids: CASSYTGTGQGTQYF. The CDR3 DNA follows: TGTGCCAGCAGTTATACCGGGACAGGACAAGGGACCCAGTACTTC.